Below, 19 T cell receptor beta chains from the same sample are listed, as sequenced in a study of T-cell reconstitution after alpha-beta-depleted transplantation in children. The authors prepared the TCRbeta library with unique molecular identifiers. In TCRdb, the PCR reads were re-called with MiXCR into one record per CDR3 protein. The sample lists hundreds of thousands of distinct CDR3 sequences; approximately 16% were seen once. Sequences were derived from PBMCs from the stem cell graft donor, sampled from the stem cell graft. These receptors came from a human donor who donated a stem cell graft to a child with acute myeloid leukemia.

This clonotype was counted between two and nine times. This chain connects TRBV11-2 to TRBJ2-5, with 9 bases aligning to TRBD2. This CDR3 region has 17 residues. Trimming took 5 bases from V and 4 from J; bases not matched to a gene: 14. Germline CDR1 reads SGHAT; CDR2 reads FQNNGV. The DNA for the CDR3 is TGTGCCAGCAGCCTAACCCGCCTGGGACTAGCCGGAGAGACCCAGTACTTC. Translated, it gives CASSLTRLGLAGETQYF.

This clonotype showed up many times. This rearrangement joins TRBV20-1 to TRBJ1-1; 9 bases map to TRBD1. After removal of 0 bases from V and 0 bases from J, the junction contained 8 bases not matched to a gene. The CDR3 runs 17 residues. Germline values: CDR1 DFQATT, CDR2 SNEGSKA (reference sequence). The CDR3 DNA reads as TGCAGTGCTAGAGATCGGAGGGACAGGGTTTTGAACACTGAAGCTTTCTTT. Protein: CSARDRRDRVLNTEAFF.

This clonotype has only a few counts. J is TRBJ2-1 and V is TRBV5-1; 12 bases are shared with TRBD1. Germline assignment: CDR1 SGHRS and CDR2 YFSETQ. The CDR3 is 14 residues long. V shed 6 bases and J 8 bases; nucleotides not matched to a gene: 6. In DNA, the CDR3 is TGCGCCAGCACCACCGGGACAGGGGGCGATGAGCAGTTCTTC. Translated: CASTTGTGGDEQFF.

This clonotype was seen many times. This rearrangement joins TRBV13 to TRBJ1-1; no reliable D call. V lost 5 bases and J lost 10, with 14 bases in between. The CDR3 has 12 residues. Germline loops: CDR1 PRHDT, CDR2 FYEKMQ (reference sequence). CDR3: CASSPPQNGAFF. For the CDR3, the DNA is TGTGCCAGCAGCCCACCCCAGAACGGAGCTTTCTTT.

The rearrangement joins TRBV7-9 to TRBJ2-7; D gene unclear. Looked up from germline, CDR1 is SEHNR and CDR2 is FQNEAQ (reference sequence). Trimming left V 8 bases short and J 2 bases short, with 13 bases between. There are 13 residues in the CDR3. This chain's CDR3 is CASRRQGTYEQYF. The CDR3, as DNA: TGTGCCAGCCGCCGACAAGGGACCTACGAGCAGTACTTC.

This clonotype has just a few counts. The rearrangement uses TRBV15 and TRBJ2-2, with D perhaps matching TRBD1 (5 bases). CDR1 is LNHNV, CDR2 YYDKDF, per germline (reference sequence). V was cut by 1 base and J by 0 bases, with 18 bases left in between. CDR3 length: 19 residues. The CDR3 DNA reads TGTGCCACCAGCAGAGGTTTGGGGCGCGGAAAAGCGAACACCGGGGAGCTGTTTTTT. Translation gives CATSRGLGRGKANTGELFF.

This clonotype was detected many times. The chain links TRBV20-1 to TRBJ2-7, with D maybe TRBD1 (5 bases). Trimming removed 0 bases at V and 1 base at J, with 10 bases between. Germline V gives CDR1 DFQATT, CDR2 SNEGSKA (reference sequence). The CDR3 is 14 amino acids. This CDR3 is CSARDQGLSYEQYV. The CDR3 DNA reads TGCAGTGCTAGAGATCAGGGCCTGTCCTACGAGCAGTACGTC.

This clonotype was seen many times. The V call is TRBV20-1, the J call TRBJ2-1; maybe TRBD1 (5 bases). Trimming took off 0 bases at V and 0 bases at J, with 12 bases between the two ends. CDR3 length: 16 amino acids. Germline V gene data show CDR1 as DFQATT and CDR2 as SNEGSKA (reference sequence). In DNA, the CDR3 is TGCAGTGCTAGAGATGAAGGGGTCAGCTCCTACAATGAGCAGTTCTTC. It yields the protein CSARDEGVSSYNEQFF.

This rearrangement joins TRBV4-3 to TRBJ2-3, with D unclear. The germline V gene has CDR1 LGHNA and CDR2 YSLEER. The CDR3 is made up of 13 amino acids. Trimming pared 5 bases from V and 3 bases from J, leaving 9 bases between. The CDR3 DNA reads as TGCGCCAGCAGCAACAGAGAAACAGATACGCAGTATTTT. As protein: CASSNRETDTQYF.

This clonotype has just a few counts. The chain recombines TRBV5-1 with TRBJ2-7, with 8 bases lining up with TRBD1. The V gene's germline CDR1 is SGHRS and CDR2 YFSETQ. The CDR3 length is 15 residues. V dropped 4 bases and J dropped 5; count of bases not matched to a gene: 11. CDR3 bases: TGCGCCAGCAGCCCATACTACAGGGGGAACGACGAGCAGTACTTC. Protein product: CASSPYYRGNDEQYF.

This clonotype came up many times. The rearrangement uses TRBV12-3 or TRBV12-4 and TRBJ2-3; D possibly corresponds to TRBD2 (5 bases). V was shortened by 3 bases and J by 0 bases, with 7 bases between the two germline ends. The CDR3 loop spans 14 amino acids. As DNA, the CDR3 is TGTGCCAGCAGTTTTGAGCGGAGCACAGATACGCAGTATTTT. Translating it yields CASSFERSTDTQYF.

This clonotype was found many times. The chain links TRBV7-2 to TRBJ1-2; weak D call: TRBD1 (5 bases). V lost 7 bases and J 8 bases, leaving 23 bases between the germline ends. This CDR3 contains 15 residues. Germline CDR1 is SGHTA and CDR2 is FQGNSA. This chain's CDR3 is CASTITVTGPSGYTF. CDR3 sequence (DNA): TGTGCCAGCACCATTACGGTCACGGGGCCTAGCGGCTACACCTTC.

This clonotype was detected a few times. Here the CDR3 reads CASSAADRVRSYEQYV. The CDR3 DNA reads as TGTGCCAGCAGCGCGGCCGACAGGGTGCGATCCTACGAGCAGTACGTC. The V call is TRBV5-6, the J call TRBJ2-7; 7 nucleotides align to TRBD1. The V segment lost 4 bases and the J segment 1 base; nucleotides outside the gene matches: 11. CDR3 length: 16 amino acids. Germline CDR1 is SGHDT and CDR2 is YYEEEE.

V gene TRBV5-1 combines with J gene TRBJ2-1, with TRBD2 as a possible D gene (6 bases). The CDR3 is 15 amino acids. Trimming removed 0 bases at V and 3 bases at J, with 10 bases between. Germline values: CDR1 SGHRS, CDR2 YFSETQ. CDR3 in DNA: TGCGCCAGCAGCTTGGTGGGTAGCGGCTACAATGAGCAGTTCTTC. Translation: CASSLVGSGYNEQFF.

This clonotype was seen repeatedly, ten times or more. The chain links TRBV29-1 to TRBJ2-1, with 7 bases that match TRBD1. Germline CDR1 SQVTM, CDR2 ANQGSEA. The CDR3 has 14 amino acids. V shed 7 bases, J shed 1 base, and the junction held 7 bases outside the gene matches. The CDR3 region is CSADRAPSYNEQFF. Here the CDR3 DNA reads TGCAGCGCCGACAGGGCCCCGTCCTACAATGAGCAGTTCTTC.

This clonotype has ten or more counts. This chain joins TRBV7-3 and TRBJ2-2; no reliable D call. The CDR3 totals 12 residues. V gave up 0 bases and J gave up 5 bases, with 1 base separating them. The germline CDR1 and CDR2 sequences are SGHTA and FQGTGA. CDR3 sequence reads: CASSLTTGELFF. DNA of the CDR3: TGTGCCAGCAGCTTAACAACCGGGGAGCTGTTTTTT.

This clonotype was detected ten times or more. At one of its ends the junction is not consistent with the germline gene, which may arise from a read error. The chain uses TRBV20-1 and TRBJ2-3, with a tentative D call TRBD2 (6 bases). This CDR3 spans 14 amino acids. Germline V CDR1 and CDR2: DFQATT, SNEGSKA (reference sequence). CDR3 loop: CNAKSGLGTDTQYF. The CDR3, as DNA: TGCAATGCTAAGTCGGGACTGGGCACAGATACGCAGTATTTT.

Concerning this clonotype: One base away lies a much larger clone, so this may be a sequencing read error. The chain employs TRBV5-6 and TRBJ2-1; D might be TRBD2 (5 bases). V was pared by 0 bases and J by 13 bases, with 14 bases between. The CDR3 has 13 residues. Looked up from germline, CDR1 is SGHDT and CDR2 is YYEEEE. The CDR3 nucleotides read TGTGCCAGCAGCTTGGGACGAGGGTCTGACCAGTTCTTC. This codes for CASSLGRGSDQFF.

This clonotype was seen many times. The chain has TRBV20-1 and TRBJ2-7, with D possibly called TRBD1 or TRBD2 (5 bases each). The germline V gene has CDR1 DFQATT and CDR2 SNEGSKA (reference sequence). This CDR3 region has 13 residues. CDR3: CSARGGLTAERYV. CDR3 DNA sequence: TGCAGTGCTAGAGGGGGGTTAACCGCCGAGCGGTACGTC.